Below, 10 T cell receptor beta chains from the same sample are listed, as sequenced in a study of human T cells and chemical hapten exposure. TCRdb reprocessed the RACE reads via MiXCR and lists one record per CDR3 protein. This sample has about 89,000 distinct CDR3 sequences, with approximately 10% found just once. Described time point: pre-sensitization, week 0. Sample treatment: therapeutic diphenylcyclopropenone sensitization with weekly scalp DPC. The starting material was whole blood, obtained in connection with sensitization to the hapten diphenylcyclopropenone (DPC). These receptors came from an older woman with alopecia areata. Some clones in this sample may be carry-over from other donors' samples.

The chain uses TRBV20-1 and TRBJ2-6, with D possibly TRBD2 on 5 matching bases. This CDR3 region has 18 residues. Germline CDR1 is DFQATT and CDR2 is SNEGSKA (reference sequence). Deletions cut 2 bases from V and 1 base from J, with 18 bases between. CDR3 protein: CSARNPGRLASGANVLTF. DNA for the CDR3: TGCAGTGCTAGAAATCCGGGTCGGCTAGCATCTGGGGCCAACGTCCTGACTTTC.

This clonotype was detected ten times or more. This chain connects TRBV6-6 to TRBJ2-3; 8 positions agree with TRBD2. J was trimmed by 4 bases and V by 2 bases; bases with no gene match: 5. The length of the CDR3 is 15 residues. Germline CDR1 reads MNHNY; CDR2 reads SVGAGI (reference sequence). In DNA, the CDR3 is TGTGCCAGCAGTTACCTCGGGGGGGGGCCAGATACGCAGTATTTT. Translating gives CASSYLGGGPDTQYF.

The chain recombines TRBV9 with TRBJ2-1; TRBD1 matches 7 bases. The length of the CDR3 is 17 residues. Germline V gene lookup returns CDR1 SGDLS and CDR2 YYNGEE. V gave up 0 bases and J gave up 0 bases; unmatched junction bases: 6. The CDR3 loop is CASSVATGQSSYNEQFF. The CDR3 bases are TGTGCCAGCAGCGTAGCTACGGGACAGAGCTCCTACAATGAGCAGTTCTTC. The full variable domain, its missing parts supplied by reference TRBV9 and TRBJ2-1, is DSGVTQTPKHLITATGQRVTLRCSPRSGDLSVYWYQQSLDQGLQFLIQYYNGEERAKGNILERFSAQQFPDLHSELNLSSLELGDSALYFCASSVATGQSSYNEQFFGPGTRLTVL.

Ten or more counts support this clonotype. This rearrangement joins TRBV15 to TRBJ1-5; 8 bases are shared with TRBD1. Germline V gene sequence: CDR1 LNHNV, CDR2 YYDKDF (reference sequence). The J segment lost 2 bases and the V segment lost 3 bases, leaving 0 bases of the junction unmatched. This CDR3 contains 14 residues. The CDR3 DNA reads as TGTGCCACCAGCAGGGACAGGGGCAATCAGCCCCAGCATTTT. The encoded protein is CATSRDRGNQPQHF.

This clonotype showed up just once. This may arise from a read error, as a much more abundant clone is one base away. The chain has TRBV5-6 and TRBJ1-2; D gene unclear. The germline gives CDR1 SGHDT, CDR2 YYEEEE. The length of the CDR3 is 16 residues. This CDR3 is CASSLVDVGTNNGYTF. In nucleotides, the CDR3 is TGTGCCAGCAGCTTAGTAGATGTGGGAACTAACAATGGCTACACCTTC.

This clonotype was picked up a small number of times. The gene calls are TRBV20-1 and TRBJ2-1; 9 bases map to TRBD2. The CDR3 length is 16 residues. V lost 2 bases to trimming and J lost 9 bases; unmatched junction nucleotides: 14. Germline V CDR1 and CDR2: DFQATT, SNEGSKA (reference sequence). CDR3 sequence reads: CSARSFLAGGPGEQFF. In nucleotides, the CDR3 is TGCAGTGCTAGATCTTTTCTGGCGGGGGGGCCGGGTGAGCAGTTCTTC.

This clonotype came up a few times. V gene TRBV29-1 combines with J gene TRBJ1-1; D is undetermined. Germline CDR1 is SQVTM and CDR2 is ANQGSEA. V was cut by 7 bases and J by 1 base, with 13 bases left in between. The CDR3 runs 13 residues. The CDR3 sequence is CSATTEPNTEAFF. The CDR3, as DNA: TGCAGCGCCACGACCGAACCGAACACTGAAGCTTTCTTT.

This clonotype was found many times. The chain carries TRBV29-1 and TRBJ1-5, with D tentatively TRBD1 (5 bases). CDR1 and CDR2 (germline): SQVTM, ANQGSEA. This CDR3 region has 13 residues. Trimming left V 4 bases short and J 8 bases short, with 15 bases between. The CDR3 DNA sequence: TGCAGCGTTGGGCGGGACTCGGGGGAGCCCCAGCATTTT. Protein: CSVGRDSGEPQHF. The variable domain in full, with the rest retrieved from reference TRBV29-1 and TRBJ1-5, is SAVISQKPSRDICQRGTSLTIQCQVDSQVTMMFWYRQQPGQSLTLIATANQGSEATYESGFVIDKFPISRPNLTFSTLTVSNMSPEDSSIYLCSVGRDSGEPQHFGDGTRLSIL.

This clonotype was counted between two and nine times. The V and J genes are TRBV7-3 and TRBJ2-5, with D possibly matching TRBD2 (6 bases). Germline V gene lookup returns CDR1 SGHTA and CDR2 FQGTGA. The CDR3 extends over 15 amino acids. V shed 4 bases and J shed 4 bases, with 16 bases lying between them. The CDR3 nucleotides are TGTGCCAGCAGCTCACGACCGGGGGATCTAGAGACCCAGTACTTC. This translates into CASSSRPGDLETQYF.

The chain recombines TRBV6-2 or TRBV6-3 with TRBJ1-1; 11 bases match TRBD1. CDR3 length equals 16 residues. From germline, CDR1 is MNHEY and CDR2 SVGEGT. The J segment lost 3 bases and the V segment lost 6 bases, leaving 9 bases of the junction unmatched. The CDR3 loop is CASSPGTGGWDTEAFF. CDR3 nucleotide sequence: TGTGCCAGCAGCCCGGGGACAGGGGGATGGGACACTGAAGCTTTCTTT.